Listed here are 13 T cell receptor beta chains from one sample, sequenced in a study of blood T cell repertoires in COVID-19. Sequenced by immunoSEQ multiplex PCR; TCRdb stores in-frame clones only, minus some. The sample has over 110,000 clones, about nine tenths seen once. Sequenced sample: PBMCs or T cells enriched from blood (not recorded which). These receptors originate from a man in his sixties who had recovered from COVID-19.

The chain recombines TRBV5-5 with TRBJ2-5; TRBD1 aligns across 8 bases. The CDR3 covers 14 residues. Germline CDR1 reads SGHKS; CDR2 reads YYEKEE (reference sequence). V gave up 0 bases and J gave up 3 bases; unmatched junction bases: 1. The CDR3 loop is CASSLGDRKETQYF. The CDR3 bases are TGTGCCAGCAGCTTGGGGGACAGGAAAGAGACCCAGTACTTC.

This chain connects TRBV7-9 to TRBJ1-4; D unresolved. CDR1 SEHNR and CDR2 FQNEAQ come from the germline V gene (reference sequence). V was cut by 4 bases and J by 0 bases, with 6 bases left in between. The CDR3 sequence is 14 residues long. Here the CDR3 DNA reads TGTGCCAGCAGCTCCGAGCCAACTAATGAAAAACTGTTTTTT. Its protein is CASSSEPTNEKLFF.

CDR3 coding DNA: TGTGCCAGCAGCTTAGGCAGGATAGAAGGCTACACCTTC. It is translated as CASSLGRIEGYTF. V is TRBV13 and J is TRBJ1-2; D call uncertain. The CDR3 extends over 13 amino acids. V lost 0 bases and J lost 8, with 10 bases in between. Germline V gives CDR1 PRHDT, CDR2 FYEKMQ (reference sequence). The variable domain in full, completed from reference TRBV13 and TRBJ1-2, reads AAGVIQSPRHLIKEKRETATLKCYPIPRHDTVYWYQQGPGQDPQFLISFYEKMQSDKGSIPDRFSAQQFSDYHSELNMSSLELGDSALYFCASSLGRIEGYTFGSGTRLTVV.

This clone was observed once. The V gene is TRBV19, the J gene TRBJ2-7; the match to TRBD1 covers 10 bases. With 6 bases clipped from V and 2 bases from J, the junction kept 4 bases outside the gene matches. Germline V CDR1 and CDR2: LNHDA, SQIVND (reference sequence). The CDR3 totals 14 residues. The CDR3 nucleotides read TGTGCCAGTAGCCCGGGACAGGGGACCTACGAGCAGTACTTC. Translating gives CASSPGQGTYEQYF.

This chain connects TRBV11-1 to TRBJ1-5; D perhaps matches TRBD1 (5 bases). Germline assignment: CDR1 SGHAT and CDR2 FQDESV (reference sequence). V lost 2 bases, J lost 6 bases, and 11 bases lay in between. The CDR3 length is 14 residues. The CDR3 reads CASSLSGVGQPQHF. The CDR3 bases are TGTGCCAGCAGCTTATCGGGGGTGGGTCAGCCCCAGCATTTT.

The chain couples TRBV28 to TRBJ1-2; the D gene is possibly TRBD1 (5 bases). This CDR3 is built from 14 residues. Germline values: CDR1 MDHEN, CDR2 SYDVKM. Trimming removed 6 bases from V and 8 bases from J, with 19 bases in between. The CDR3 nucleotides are TGTGCCAGCAGCCCAGGACACCCCTCGCAAGGCTACACCTTC. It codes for CASSPGHPSQGYTF.

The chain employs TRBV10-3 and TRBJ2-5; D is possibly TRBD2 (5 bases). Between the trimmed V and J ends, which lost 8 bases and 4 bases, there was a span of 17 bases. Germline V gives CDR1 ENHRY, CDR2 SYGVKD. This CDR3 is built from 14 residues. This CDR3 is CAIRGQEVAETQYF. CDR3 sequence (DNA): TGTGCCATCCGCGGGCAGGAGGTGGCAGAGACCCAGTACTTC.

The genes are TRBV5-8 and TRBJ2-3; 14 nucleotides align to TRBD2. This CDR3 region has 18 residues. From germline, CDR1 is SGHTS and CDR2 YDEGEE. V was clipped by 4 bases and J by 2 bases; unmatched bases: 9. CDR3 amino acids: CASSPAPGLAGDTDTQYF. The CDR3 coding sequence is TGTGCCAGCAGCCCTGCTCCGGGACTAGCGGGAGACACAGATACGCAGTATTTT.

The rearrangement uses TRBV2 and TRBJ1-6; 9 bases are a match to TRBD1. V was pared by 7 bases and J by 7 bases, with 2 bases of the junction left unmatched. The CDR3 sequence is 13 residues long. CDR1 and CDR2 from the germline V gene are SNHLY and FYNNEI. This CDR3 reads CASTGTGNSPLHF. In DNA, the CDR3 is TGTGCCAGCACCGGGACAGGGAATTCACCCCTCCACTTT.

CDR3 sequence reads: CASSPSGDTNYGYTF. DNA for the CDR3: TGTGCCAGCTCACCAAGCGGGGATACTAACTATGGCTACACCTTC. The chain joins TRBV18 to TRBJ1-2; D is unclear. Germline V lookup: CDR1 KGHSH, CDR2 LQKENI. CDR3 length equals 15 residues. V lost 2 bases, J lost 0 bases, and 10 bases lay in between.

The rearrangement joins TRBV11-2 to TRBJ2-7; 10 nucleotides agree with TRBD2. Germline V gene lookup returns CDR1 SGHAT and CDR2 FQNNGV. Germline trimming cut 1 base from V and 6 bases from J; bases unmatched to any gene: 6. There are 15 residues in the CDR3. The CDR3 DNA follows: TGTGCCAGCAGCTTAGGGGGCAGCGGGAGGGGCGAGCAGTACTTC. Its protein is CASSLGGSGRGEQYF.

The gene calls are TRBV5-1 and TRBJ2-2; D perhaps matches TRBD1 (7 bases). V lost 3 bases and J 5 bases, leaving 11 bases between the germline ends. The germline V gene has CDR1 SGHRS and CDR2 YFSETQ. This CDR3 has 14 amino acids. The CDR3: CASSSGGGTGELFF. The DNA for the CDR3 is TGCGCCAGCAGCTCAGGGGGAGGAACCGGGGAGCTGTTTTTT.

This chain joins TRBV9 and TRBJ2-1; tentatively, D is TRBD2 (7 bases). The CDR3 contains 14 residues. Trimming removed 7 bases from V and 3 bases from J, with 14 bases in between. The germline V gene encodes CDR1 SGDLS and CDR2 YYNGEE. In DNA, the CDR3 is TGTGCCAGCGGGGGCGGGGGAAACTACAATGAGCAGTTCTTC. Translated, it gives CASGGGGNYNEQFF.